Below, 7 T cell receptor beta chains from the same sample are listed, as sequenced in a study of blood T cells in healthy people across ages. A second about 7 to 11 cycle PCR used barcoded and J-beta primers. TCRdb re-called the 5' RACE reads with MiXCR, one entry per CDR3 protein. This table holds 1 million or so distinct CDR3 sequences, roughly 45% found once. The specimen was blood. These receptor sequences come from a woman aged 60-75 years in good health.

The chain joins TRBV2 to TRBJ2-1; TRBD2 is a possible D gene (6 bases). The CDR3 runs 15 residues. CDR1 is SNHLY and CDR2 is FYNNEI in the germline V gene. Deletions cut 8 bases from V and 8 bases from J, with 22 bases between. The CDR3: CASGVVRVSGYEQFF. CDR3 DNA sequence: TGTGCCAGCGGAGTTGTACGCGTTAGCGGATATGAGCAGTTCTTC.

The V gene is TRBV5-1, the J gene TRBJ2-2; a weak D match, TRBD1 (6 bases). Trimming removed 4 bases at V and 4 bases at J, with 11 bases between. CDR1 and CDR2 from the germline V gene are SGHRS and YFSETQ. This CDR3 is 14 amino acids long. CDR3 region: CASSPGQTTGELFF. CDR3 in DNA: TGCGCCAGCAGCCCCGGACAGACCACCGGGGAGCTGTTTTTT. The whole variable domain, remainder taken from reference TRBV5-1 and TRBJ2-2, is KAGVTQTPRYLIKTRGQQVTLSCSPISGHRSVSWYQQTPGQGLQFLFEYFSETQRNKGNFPGRFSGRQFSNSRSEMNVSTLELGDSALYLCASSPGQTTGELFFGEGSRLTVL.

This clonotype was seen only a few times. The CDR3 DNA reads TGTGCCAGCAGTGATAGGAGCTCCTACAATGAGCAGTTCTTC. Amino acids: CASSDRSSYNEQFF. The chain carries TRBV2 and TRBJ2-1; D gene uncertain. Trimming pared 3 bases from V and 0 bases from J, leaving 6 bases between. The CDR3 totals 14 residues. Germline CDR1 and CDR2: SNHLY and FYNNEI.

This clonotype was found a few times. The rearrangement joins TRBV11-2 to TRBJ2-1, with D possibly being TRBD2 (7 bases). The CDR3 totals 14 residues. V gave up 1 base and J gave up 8 bases, with 12 bases separating them. The germline V gene encodes CDR1 SGHAT and CDR2 FQNNGV. As DNA, the CDR3 is TGTGCCAGCAGCTTAGGCCGGGGGGCGGATGAGCAGTTCTTC. This codes for CASSLGRGADEQFF.

The V and J genes are TRBV20-1 and TRBJ2-3, with 7 positions matching TRBD1. CDR1 and CDR2 from the germline V gene are DFQATT and SNEGSKA (reference sequence). This CDR3 region has 13 residues. With V trimmed by 2 bases and J by 5 bases, 4 bases remained unmatched. The CDR3 sequence is CSARPTGLDTQYF. CDR3 coding DNA: TGCAGTGCTAGACCGACAGGGTTAGATACGCAGTATTTT.

J is TRBJ1-6 and V is TRBV27, with D possibly matching TRBD1 (5 bases). Trimming took off 5 bases at V and 7 bases at J, with 12 bases between the two ends. The CDR3 runs 14 residues. CDR1 is MNHEY, CDR2 SMNVEV, per germline (reference sequence). The DNA for the CDR3 is TGTGCCAGCAGTGCAGGACAACCGAATTCACCCCTCCACTTT. Its translation is CASSAGQPNSPLHF.

The chain recombines TRBV7-9 with TRBJ2-1; 11 nucleotides agree with TRBD2. The CDR3 is made up of 15 amino acids. J gave up 3 bases and V 6 bases, and 4 bases lay outside the gene matches. CDR1 and CDR2 (germline): SEHNR, FQNEAQ (reference sequence). For the CDR3, the DNA is TGTGCCAGCAGACAACTAGCGGGAGACTACAATGAGCAGTTCTTC. This encodes CASRQLAGDYNEQFF. Full variable domain (outside the CDR3, taken from reference TRBV7-9 and TRBJ2-1): DTGVSQNPRHKITKRGQNVTFRCDPISEHNRLYWYRQTLGQGPEFLTYFQNEAQLEKSRLLSDRFSAERPKGSFSTLEIQRTEQGDSAMYLCASRQLAGDYNEQFFGPGTRLTVL.